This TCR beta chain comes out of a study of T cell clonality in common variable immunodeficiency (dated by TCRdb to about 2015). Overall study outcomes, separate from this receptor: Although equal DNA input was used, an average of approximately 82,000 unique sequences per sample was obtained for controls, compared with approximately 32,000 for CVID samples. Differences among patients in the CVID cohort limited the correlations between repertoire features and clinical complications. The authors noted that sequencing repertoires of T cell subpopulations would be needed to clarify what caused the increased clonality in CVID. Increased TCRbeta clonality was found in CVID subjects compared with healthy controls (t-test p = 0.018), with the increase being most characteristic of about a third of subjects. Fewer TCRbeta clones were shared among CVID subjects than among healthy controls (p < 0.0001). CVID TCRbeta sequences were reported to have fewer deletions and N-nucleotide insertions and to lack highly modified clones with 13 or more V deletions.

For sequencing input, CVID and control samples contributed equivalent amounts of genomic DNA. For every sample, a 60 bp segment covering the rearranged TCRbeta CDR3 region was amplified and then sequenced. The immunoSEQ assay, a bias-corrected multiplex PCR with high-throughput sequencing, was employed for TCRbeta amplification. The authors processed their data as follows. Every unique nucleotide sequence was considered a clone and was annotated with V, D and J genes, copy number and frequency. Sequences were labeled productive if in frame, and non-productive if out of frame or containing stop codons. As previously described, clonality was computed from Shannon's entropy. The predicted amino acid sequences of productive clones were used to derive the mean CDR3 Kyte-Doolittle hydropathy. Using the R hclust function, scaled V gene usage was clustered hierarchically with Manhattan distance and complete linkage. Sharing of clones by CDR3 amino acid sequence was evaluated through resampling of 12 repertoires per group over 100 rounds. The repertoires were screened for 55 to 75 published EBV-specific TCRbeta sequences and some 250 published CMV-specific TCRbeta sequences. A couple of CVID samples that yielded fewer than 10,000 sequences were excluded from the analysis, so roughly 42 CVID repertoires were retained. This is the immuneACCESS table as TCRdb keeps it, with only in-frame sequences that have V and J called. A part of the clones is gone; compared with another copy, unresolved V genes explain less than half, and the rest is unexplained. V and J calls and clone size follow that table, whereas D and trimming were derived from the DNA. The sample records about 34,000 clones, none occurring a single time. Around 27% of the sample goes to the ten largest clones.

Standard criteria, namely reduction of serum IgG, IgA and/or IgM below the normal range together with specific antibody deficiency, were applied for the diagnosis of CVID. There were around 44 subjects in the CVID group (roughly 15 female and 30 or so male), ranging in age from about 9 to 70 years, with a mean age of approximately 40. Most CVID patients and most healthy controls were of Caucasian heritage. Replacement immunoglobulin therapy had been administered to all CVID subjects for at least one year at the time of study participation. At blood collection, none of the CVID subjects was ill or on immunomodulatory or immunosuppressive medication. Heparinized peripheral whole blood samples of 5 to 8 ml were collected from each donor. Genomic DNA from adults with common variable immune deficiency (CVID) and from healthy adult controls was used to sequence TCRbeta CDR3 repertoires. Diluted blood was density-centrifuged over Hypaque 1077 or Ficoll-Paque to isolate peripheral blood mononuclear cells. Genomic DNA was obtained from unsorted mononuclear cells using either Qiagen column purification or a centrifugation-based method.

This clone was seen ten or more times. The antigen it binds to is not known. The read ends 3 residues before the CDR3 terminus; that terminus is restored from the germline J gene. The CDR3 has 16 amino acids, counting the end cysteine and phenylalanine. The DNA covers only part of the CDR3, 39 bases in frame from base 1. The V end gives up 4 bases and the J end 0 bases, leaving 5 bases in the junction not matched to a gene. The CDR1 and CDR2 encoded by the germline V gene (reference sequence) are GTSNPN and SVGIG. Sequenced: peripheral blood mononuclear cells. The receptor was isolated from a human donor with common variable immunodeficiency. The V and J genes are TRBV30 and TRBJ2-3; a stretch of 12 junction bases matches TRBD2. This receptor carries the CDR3 CAWKLAGGASTDTQYF. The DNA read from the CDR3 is TGTGCCTGGAAGCTAGCGGGAGGGGCTAGCACAGATACG.